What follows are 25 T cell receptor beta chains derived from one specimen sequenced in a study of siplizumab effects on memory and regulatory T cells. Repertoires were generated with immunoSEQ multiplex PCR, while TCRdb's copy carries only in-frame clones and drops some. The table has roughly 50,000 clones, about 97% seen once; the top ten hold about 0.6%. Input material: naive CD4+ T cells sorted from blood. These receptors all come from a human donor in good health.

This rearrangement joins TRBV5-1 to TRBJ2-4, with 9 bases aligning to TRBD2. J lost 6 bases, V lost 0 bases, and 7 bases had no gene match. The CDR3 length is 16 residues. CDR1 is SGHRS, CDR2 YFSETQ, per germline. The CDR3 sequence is CASSLGLSGSRNIQYF. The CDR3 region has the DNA TGCGCCAGCAGCTTGGGGCTTAGCGGGAGTAGAAACATTCAGTACTTC.

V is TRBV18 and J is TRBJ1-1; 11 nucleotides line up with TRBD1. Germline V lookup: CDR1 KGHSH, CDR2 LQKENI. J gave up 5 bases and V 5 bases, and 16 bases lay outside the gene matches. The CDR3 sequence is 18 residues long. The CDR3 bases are TGTGCCAGCTCAACGACTACCGGGACAGGGGGGGCTGGGACTGAAGCTTTCTTT. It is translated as CASSTTTGTGGAGTEAFF.

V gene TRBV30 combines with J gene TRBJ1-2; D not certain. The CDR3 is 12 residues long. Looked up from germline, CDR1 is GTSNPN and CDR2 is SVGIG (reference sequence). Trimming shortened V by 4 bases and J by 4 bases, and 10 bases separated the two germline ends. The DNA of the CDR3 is TGTGCCTGGAACCGGGGAGGCTATGGCTACACCTTC. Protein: CAWNRGGYGYTF.

The CDR3 loop is CASSEEGPAYGYTF. The CDR3 DNA is TGTGCCAGCAGTGAGGAGGGACCGGCCTATGGCTACACCTTC. The chain links TRBV28 to TRBJ1-2, with D perhaps TRBD1 (5 bases). Germline values: CDR1 MDHEN, CDR2 SYDVKM. V gave up 5 bases and J gave up 4 bases, with 14 bases separating them. CDR3 length: 14 residues.

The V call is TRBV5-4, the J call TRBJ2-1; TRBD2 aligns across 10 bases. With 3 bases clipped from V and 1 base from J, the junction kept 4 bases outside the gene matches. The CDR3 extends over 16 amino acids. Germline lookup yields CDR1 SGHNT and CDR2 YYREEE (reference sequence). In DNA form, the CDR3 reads TGTGCCAGCAGCTCCTTAGCGGGAGGATCCTACAATGAGCAGTTCTTC. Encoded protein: CASSSLAGGSYNEQFF.

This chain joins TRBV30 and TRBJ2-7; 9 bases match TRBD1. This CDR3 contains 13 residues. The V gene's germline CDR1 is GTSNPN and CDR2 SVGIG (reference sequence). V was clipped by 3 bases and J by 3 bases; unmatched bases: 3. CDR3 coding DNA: TGTGCCTGGAGAGGGACAGGGCACTACGAGCAGTACTTC. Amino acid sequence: CAWRGTGHYEQYF.

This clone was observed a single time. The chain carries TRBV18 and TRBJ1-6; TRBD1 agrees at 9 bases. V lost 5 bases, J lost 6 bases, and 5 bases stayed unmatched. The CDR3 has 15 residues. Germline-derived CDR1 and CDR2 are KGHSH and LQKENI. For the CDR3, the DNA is TGTGCCAGCTCAACGGGACAGGGCATTAATTCACCCCTCCACTTT. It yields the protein CASSTGQGINSPLHF.

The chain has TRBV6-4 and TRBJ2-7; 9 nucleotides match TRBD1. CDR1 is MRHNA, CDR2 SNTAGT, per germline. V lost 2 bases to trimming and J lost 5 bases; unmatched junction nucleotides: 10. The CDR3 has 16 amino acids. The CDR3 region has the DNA TGTGCCAGCAGTGACCCGGGACAGGGAATGGCCAACGAGCAGTACTTC. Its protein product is CASSDPGQGMANEQYF.

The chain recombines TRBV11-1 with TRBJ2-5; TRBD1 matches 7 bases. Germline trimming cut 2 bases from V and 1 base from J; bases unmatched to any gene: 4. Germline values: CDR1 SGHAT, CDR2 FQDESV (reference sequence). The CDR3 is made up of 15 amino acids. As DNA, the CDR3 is TGTGCCAGCAGCTTAAGGGGGCTCCGCCAAGAGACCCAGTACTTC. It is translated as CASSLRGLRQETQYF.

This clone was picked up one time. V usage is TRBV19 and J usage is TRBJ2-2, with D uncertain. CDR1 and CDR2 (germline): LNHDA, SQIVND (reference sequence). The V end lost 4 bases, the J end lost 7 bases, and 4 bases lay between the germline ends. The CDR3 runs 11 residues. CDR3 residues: CASSTGGELFF. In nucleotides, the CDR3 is TGTGCCAGTAGTACCGGCGGGGAGCTGTTTTTT.

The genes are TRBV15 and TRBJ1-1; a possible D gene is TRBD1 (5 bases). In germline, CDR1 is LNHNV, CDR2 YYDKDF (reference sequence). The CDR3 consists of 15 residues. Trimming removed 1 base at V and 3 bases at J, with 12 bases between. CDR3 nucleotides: TGTGCCACCAGCAGAGTTACAGGCATGGACACTGAAGCTTTCTTT. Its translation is CATSRVTGMDTEAFF.

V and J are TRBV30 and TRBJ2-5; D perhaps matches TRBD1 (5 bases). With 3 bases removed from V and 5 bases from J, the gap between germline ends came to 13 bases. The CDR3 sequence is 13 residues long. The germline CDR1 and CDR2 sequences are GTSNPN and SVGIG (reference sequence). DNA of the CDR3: TGTGCCTGGAGCGGCAGGGATGGTGAGACCCAGTACTTC. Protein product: CAWSGRDGETQYF.

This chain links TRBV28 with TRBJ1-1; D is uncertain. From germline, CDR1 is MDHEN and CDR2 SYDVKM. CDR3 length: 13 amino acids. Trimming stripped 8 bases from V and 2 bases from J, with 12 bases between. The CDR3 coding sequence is TGTGCCAGCGGTTCCACCTCCAACACTGAAGCTTTCTTT. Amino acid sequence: CASGSTSNTEAFF. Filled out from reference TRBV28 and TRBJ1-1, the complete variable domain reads DVKVTQSSRYLVKRTGEKVFLECVQDMDHENMFWYRQDPGLGLRLIYFSYDVKMKEKGDIPEGYSVSREKKERFSLILESASTNQTSMYLCASGSTSNTEAFFGQGTRLTVV.

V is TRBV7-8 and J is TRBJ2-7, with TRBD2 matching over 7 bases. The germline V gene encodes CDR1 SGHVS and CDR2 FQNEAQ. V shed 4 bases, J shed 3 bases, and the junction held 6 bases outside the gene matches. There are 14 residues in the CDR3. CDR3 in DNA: TGTGCCAGCAGCTCCCGGACTAGTCGCTACGAGCAGTACTTC. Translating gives CASSSRTSRYEQYF.

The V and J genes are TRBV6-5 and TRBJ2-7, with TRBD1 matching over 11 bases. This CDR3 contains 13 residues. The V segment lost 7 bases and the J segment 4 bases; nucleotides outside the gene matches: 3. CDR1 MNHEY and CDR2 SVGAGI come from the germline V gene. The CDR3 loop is CASTRDRGYEQYF. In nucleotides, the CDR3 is TGTGCCAGCACTCGGGACAGGGGGTACGAGCAGTACTTC.

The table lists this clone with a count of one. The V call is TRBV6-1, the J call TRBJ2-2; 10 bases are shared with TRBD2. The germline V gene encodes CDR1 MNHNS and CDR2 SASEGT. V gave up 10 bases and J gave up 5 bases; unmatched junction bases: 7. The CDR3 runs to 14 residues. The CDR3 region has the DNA TGTGCCACCAGGACTAGCGGACCGACCGGGGAGCTGTTTTTT. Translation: CATRTSGPTGELFF.

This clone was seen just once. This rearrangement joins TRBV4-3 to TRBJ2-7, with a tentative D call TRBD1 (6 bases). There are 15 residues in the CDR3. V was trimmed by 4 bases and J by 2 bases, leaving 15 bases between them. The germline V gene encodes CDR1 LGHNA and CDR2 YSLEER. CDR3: CASSRTHQGTYEQYF. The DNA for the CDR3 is TGCGCCAGCAGCCGAACACACCAGGGGACCTACGAGCAGTACTTC.

The CDR3: CASSHGTLTDTQYF. The CDR3 coding sequence is TGCGCCAGCAGTCACGGGACTCTCACAGATACGCAGTATTTT. The chain is built from TRBV5-1 and TRBJ2-3, with a weak D call TRBD2 (6 bases). The length of the CDR3 is 14 residues. Germline V gene data show CDR1 as SGHRS and CDR2 as YFSETQ. The V and J ends lost 5 bases and 2 bases respectively, with 12 bases between them.

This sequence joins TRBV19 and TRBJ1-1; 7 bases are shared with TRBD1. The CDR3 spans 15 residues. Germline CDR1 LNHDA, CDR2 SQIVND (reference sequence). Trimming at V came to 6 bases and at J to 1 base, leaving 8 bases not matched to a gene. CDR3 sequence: CASRLRTGGNTEAFF. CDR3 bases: TGTGCCAGTAGGTTAAGGACAGGCGGGAACACTGAAGCTTTCTTT.

CDR3 region: CASSQGASTDTQYF. In nucleotides, the CDR3 is TGCGCCAGCAGCCAGGGGGCTAGCACAGATACGCAGTATTTT. This sequence joins TRBV5-1 and TRBJ2-3, with 8 bases fitting TRBD1. This CDR3 comprises 14 residues. The V and J ends lost 4 bases and 0 bases, in that order; junction bases with no gene match: 1. The V gene's germline CDR1 is SGHRS and CDR2 YFSETQ.

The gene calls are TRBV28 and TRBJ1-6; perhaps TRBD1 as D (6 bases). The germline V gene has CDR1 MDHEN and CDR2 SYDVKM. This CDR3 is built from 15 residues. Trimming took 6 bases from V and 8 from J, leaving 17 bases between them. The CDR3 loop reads CASRAGAEHYSPLHF. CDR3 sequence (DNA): TGTGCCAGCAGGGCAGGGGCCGAGCATTATTCACCCCTCCACTTT.

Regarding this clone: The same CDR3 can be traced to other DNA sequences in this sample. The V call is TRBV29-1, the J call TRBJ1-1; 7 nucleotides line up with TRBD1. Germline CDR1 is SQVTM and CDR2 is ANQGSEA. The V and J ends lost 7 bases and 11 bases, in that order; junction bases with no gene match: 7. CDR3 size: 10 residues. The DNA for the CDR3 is TGCAGCGCTACCGGGACAGAGGCTTTCTTT. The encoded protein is CSATGTEAFF.

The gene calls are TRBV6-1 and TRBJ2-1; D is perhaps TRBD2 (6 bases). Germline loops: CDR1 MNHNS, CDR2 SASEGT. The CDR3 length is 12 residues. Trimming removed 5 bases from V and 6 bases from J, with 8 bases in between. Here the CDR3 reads CASSRTINEQFF. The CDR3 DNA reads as TGTGCCAGCAGTCGGACTATCAATGAGCAGTTCTTC.

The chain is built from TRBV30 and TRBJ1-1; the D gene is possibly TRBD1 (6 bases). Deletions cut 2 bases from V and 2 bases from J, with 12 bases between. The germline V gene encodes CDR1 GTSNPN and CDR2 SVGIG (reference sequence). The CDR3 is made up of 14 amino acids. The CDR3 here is CAWSRGGQNTEAFF. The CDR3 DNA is TGTGCCTGGAGTCGGGGGGGGCAAAACACTGAAGCTTTCTTT.

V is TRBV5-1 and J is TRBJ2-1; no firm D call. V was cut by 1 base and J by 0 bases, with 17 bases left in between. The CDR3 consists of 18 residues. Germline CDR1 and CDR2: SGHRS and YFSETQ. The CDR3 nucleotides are TGCGCCAGCAGCTTGACGTCACTGGGCTTCCGCTCCTACAATGAGCAGTTCTTC. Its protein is CASSLTSLGFRSYNEQFF. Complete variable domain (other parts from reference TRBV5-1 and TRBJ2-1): KAGVTQTPRYLIKTRGQQVTLSCSPISGHRSVSWYQQTPGQGLQFLFEYFSETQRNKGNFPGRFSGRQFSNSRSEMNVSTLELGDSALYLCASSLTSLGFRSYNEQFFGPGTRLTVL.